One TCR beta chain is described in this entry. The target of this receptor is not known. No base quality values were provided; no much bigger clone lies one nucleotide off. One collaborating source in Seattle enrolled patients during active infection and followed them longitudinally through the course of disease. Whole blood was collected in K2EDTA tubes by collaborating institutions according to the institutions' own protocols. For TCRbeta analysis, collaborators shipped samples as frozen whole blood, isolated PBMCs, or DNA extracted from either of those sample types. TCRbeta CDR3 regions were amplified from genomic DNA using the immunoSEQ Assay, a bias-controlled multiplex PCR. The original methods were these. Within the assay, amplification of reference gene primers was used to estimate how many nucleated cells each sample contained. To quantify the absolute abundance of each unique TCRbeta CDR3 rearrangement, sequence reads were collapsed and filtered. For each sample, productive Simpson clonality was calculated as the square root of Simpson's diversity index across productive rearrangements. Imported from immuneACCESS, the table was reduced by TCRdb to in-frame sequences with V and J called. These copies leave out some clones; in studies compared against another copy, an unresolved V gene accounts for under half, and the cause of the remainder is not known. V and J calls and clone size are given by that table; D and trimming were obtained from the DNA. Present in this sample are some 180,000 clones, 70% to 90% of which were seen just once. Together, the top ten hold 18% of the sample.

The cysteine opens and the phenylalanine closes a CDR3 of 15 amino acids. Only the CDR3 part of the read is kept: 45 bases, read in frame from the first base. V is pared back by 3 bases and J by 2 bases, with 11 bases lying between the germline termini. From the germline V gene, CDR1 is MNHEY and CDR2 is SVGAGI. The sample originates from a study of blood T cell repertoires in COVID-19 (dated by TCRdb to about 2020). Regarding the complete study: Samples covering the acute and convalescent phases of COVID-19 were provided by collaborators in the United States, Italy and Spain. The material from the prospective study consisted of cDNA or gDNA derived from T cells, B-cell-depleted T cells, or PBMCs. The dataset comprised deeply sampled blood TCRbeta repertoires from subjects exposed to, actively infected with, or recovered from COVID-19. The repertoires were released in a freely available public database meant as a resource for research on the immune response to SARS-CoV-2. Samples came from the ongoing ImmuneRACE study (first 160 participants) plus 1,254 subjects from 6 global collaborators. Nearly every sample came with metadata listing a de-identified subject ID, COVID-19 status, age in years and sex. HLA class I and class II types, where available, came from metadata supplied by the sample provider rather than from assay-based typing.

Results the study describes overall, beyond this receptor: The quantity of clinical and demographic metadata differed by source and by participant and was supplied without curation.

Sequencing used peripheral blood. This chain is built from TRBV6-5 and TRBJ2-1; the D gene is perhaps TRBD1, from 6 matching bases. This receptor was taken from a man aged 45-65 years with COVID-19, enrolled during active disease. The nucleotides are TGTGCCAGCAGTTATCCGGGACAACCCTACAATGAGCAGTTCTTC. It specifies CASSYPGQPYNEQFF.